The rows below give T cell receptor beta chains drawn from one sample of a study of T cells after yellow fever vaccination. TCRdb processed the 5' RACE reads anew with MiXCR; each CDR3 protein has one entry. The repertoire holds about 310,000 distinct CDR3 sequences, with 3.6% as singletons. The source was PBMCs, collected on the day of the yellow fever booster vaccination. The receptor set was obtained from a man younger than 35 who received the YFV17D yellow fever vaccine. The CDR3 runs from the conserved cysteine through the conserved F or W. D genes are given only for firm matches. A row's size may be missing; if present it is once, few, many or a size class.

J: TRBJ1-1; size: NA; V: TRBV5-1; D: NA; DNA: TGCGCCAGCAGCTTGGGGGCGTGGACTGAAGCTTTCTTT; CDR3: CASSLGAWTEAFF
J: TRBJ2-2; size: many; V: TRBV4-2; D: NA; DNA: TGTGCCAGCTCCCGGGGGGCGGTCACCGGGGAGCTGTTTTTT; CDR3: CASSRGAVTGELFF
J: TRBJ1-5; size: NA; V: TRBV20-1; D: TRBD1; DNA: TGCAGTGCTAGAGATAACAGGGGGCTGGTACAGCCCCAGCATTTT; CDR3: CSARDNRGLVQPQHF
J: TRBJ1-5; size: many; V: TRBV7-9; D: NA; DNA: TGTGCCAGCAGCCCAGGGATAGGGGGAGACAATCAGCCCCAGCATTTT; CDR3: CASSPGIGGDNQPQHF
J: TRBJ1-1; size: many; V: TRBV20-1; D: NA; DNA: TGCAGTGCTATACATTCGATCCTTACTGAAGCTTTCTTT; CDR3: CSAIHSILTEAFF
J: TRBJ1-6; size: few; V: TRBV2; D: TRBD1; DNA: TGTGCCAGCGGCGAATGGACAGGGATATTTTCACCCCTCCACTTT; CDR3: CASGEWTGIFSPLHF
J: TRBJ2-7; size: many; V: TRBV5-1; D: TRBD1; DNA: TGCGCCAGCAGCTTTGGACAGGGCCCGAGCGAGCAGTACTTC; CDR3: CASSFGQGPSEQYF
J: TRBJ2-7; size: many; V: TRBV15; D: NA; DNA: TGTGCCACCAGCAGAGATTCAGGGGCGGTCTACGAGCAGTACTTC; CDR3: CATSRDSGAVYEQYF
J: TRBJ1-6; size: many; V: TRBV4-1; D: NA; DNA: TGCGCCAGCAGCCAAGAGTACAGCCGCCTGAGTTCACCCCTCCACTTT; CDR3: CASSQEYSRLSSPLHF
J: TRBJ1-3; size: many; V: TRBV18; D: NA; DNA: TGTGCCAGCTCACCCTTCGGCGAGGGGTCGGGAAACACCATATATTTT; CDR3: CASSPFGEGSGNTIYF
J: TRBJ2-7; size: NA; V: TRBV12-5; D: NA; DNA: TGTGCTAGTGGATTCGGCACCTACGAGCAGTACTTC; CDR3: CASGFGTYEQYF
J: TRBJ1-2; size: NA; V: TRBV4-2; D: TRBD1; DNA: TGTGCCAGCAGCCCCTCCGAGGGGGCGGAAGGCTACACCTTC; CDR3: CASSPSEGAEGYTF
J: TRBJ2-5; size: many; V: TRBV7-6; D: TRBD1; DNA: TGTGCCAGCAGCTTAGGGGGGACAGGCCTACAAGAGACCCAGTACTTC; CDR3: CASSLGGTGLQETQYF
J: TRBJ1-1; size: many; V: TRBV28; D: NA; DNA: TGTGCCAGCAGGGAGGGTACTGAAGCTTTCTTT; CDR3: CASREGTEAFF
J: TRBJ2-5; size: many; V: TRBV12-3/TRBV12-4; D: NA; DNA: TGTGCCAGCAGTTTAGGGGCTAGCGTACAAGAGACCCAGTACTTC; CDR3: CASSLGASVQETQYF
J: TRBJ1-3; size: many; V: TRBV20-1; D: TRBD1; DNA: TGCAGTGCTAGGGGGACAGGGGGCGCGTGGGGAAACACCATATATTTT; CDR3: CSARGTGGAWGNTIYF
J: TRBJ2-1; size: many; V: TRBV7-3; D: NA; DNA: TGTGCCAGCAGCTCAGACTGTAATTTAACCTACAATGAGCAGTTCTTC; CDR3: CASSSDCNLTYNEQFF
J: TRBJ1-1; size: many; V: TRBV13; D: NA; DNA: TGTGCCAGCAGCTTGAGGGGCGGCACTGAAGCTTTCTTT; CDR3: CASSLRGGTEAFF
J: TRBJ1-5; size: many; V: TRBV27; D: NA; DNA: TGTGCCAGCAGGCGCAGTGATAGCAATCAGCCCCAGCATTTT; CDR3: CASRRSDSNQPQHF
J: TRBJ2-5; size: many; V: TRBV5-1; D: NA; DNA: TGCGCCAGCAGCGTAACTCGGGGCCAAGAGACCCAGTACTTC; CDR3: CASSVTRGQETQYF
J: TRBJ2-7; size: NA; V: TRBV5-1; D: NA; DNA: TGCGCCAGCAGTTTCGACACCGCTGACGAGCAGTACTTC; CDR3: CASSFDTADEQYF
J: TRBJ1-4; size: many; V: TRBV4-3; D: TRBD1; DNA: TGCGCCAGCAGCCAAGGGGACAGTGTACTCACGAGTGAAAAACTGTTTTTT; CDR3: CASSQGDSVLTSEKLFF
J: TRBJ1-2; size: many; V: TRBV7-2; D: TRBD1; DNA: TGTGCCAGCAGCTTCACTTCCGGGACAGAGTATGGCTACACCTTC; CDR3: CASSFTSGTEYGYTF
J: TRBJ1-4; size: many; V: TRBV7-6; D: NA; DNA: TGTGCCAGCAGCTCACAGGGTCTGAATGAAAAACTGTTTTTT; CDR3: CASSSQGLNEKLFF
J: TRBJ1-5; size: NA; V: TRBV27; D: NA; DNA: TGTGCCAGCAGAATGACCCCGGCGGGCAATCAGCCCCAGCATTTT; CDR3: CASRMTPAGNQPQHF
J: TRBJ2-7; size: many; V: TRBV12-3/TRBV12-4; D: NA; DNA: TGTGCCAGCAGTTTGGGGTTACTCTACGAGCAGTACTTC; CDR3: CASSLGLLYEQYF
J: TRBJ1-1; size: few; V: TRBV4-3; D: NA; DNA: TGCGCCAGCAGCCAAGACGGGAGGAGAGGCACTGAAGCTTTCTTT; CDR3: CASSQDGRRGTEAFF
J: TRBJ2-2; size: many; V: TRBV29-1; D: TRBD2; DNA: TGCAGCGTGGCCGGACTAGCGGGGGCCACCGGGGAGCTGTTTTTT; CDR3: CSVAGLAGATGELFF
J: TRBJ1-2; size: many; V: TRBV5-1; D: NA; DNA: TGCGCCAGCAGCTTGAATTCCAGGGTCTTAGAGGGCTACACCTTC; CDR3: CASSLNSRVLEGYTF
J: TRBJ1-3; size: NA; V: TRBV7-8; D: NA; DNA: TGTGCCAGCAGGCCAGGGCAGGGATCCGGAAACACCATATATTTT; CDR3: CASRPGQGSGNTIYF
J: TRBJ2-2; size: many; V: TRBV12-3/TRBV12-4; D: TRBD1; DNA: TGTGCCAGCAGTGGCAACTCACAGGGGGTCCCCGGGGAGCTGTTTTTT; CDR3: CASSGNSQGVPGELFF
J: TRBJ1-5; size: NA; V: TRBV6-5; D: NA; DNA: TGTGCCAGCAGTTACTCCGCGGGGAGACAGCCCCAGCATTTT; CDR3: CASSYSAGRQPQHF
J: TRBJ2-5; size: many; V: TRBV9; D: NA; DNA: TGTGCCAGCAGCGTATATGCCGGGACACAGCAAGAGACCCAGTACTTC; CDR3: CASSVYAGTQQETQYF
J: TRBJ2-2; size: many; V: TRBV7-2; D: NA; DNA: TGTGCCAGCAGCGAGAGCCCCGGGACTGCGAACACCGGGGAGCTGTTTTTT; CDR3: CASSESPGTANTGELFF
J: TRBJ2-1; size: medium-sized; V: TRBV7-8; D: TRBD2; DNA: TGTGCCAGCAGCTTCGGGACTAGCGTCTTGATCTCCCAGTTCTTC; CDR3: CASSFGTSVLISQFF
J: TRBJ1-6; size: many; V: TRBV3-1; D: TRBD1; DNA: TGTGCCAGCAGCCATACAACCGGGACAGGGGTCTATAATTCACCCCTCCACTTT; CDR3: CASSHTTGTGVYNSPLHF